Here is one T cell receptor (beta chain) with its context. As yet, its antigen is unknown. The data were obtained in a study of T cell repertoires in cytomegalovirus infection. MiXCR, applied by TCRdb to the reads, yields one record per CDR3 protein. This sample has 550,000 to 850,000 distinct CDR3 sequences, with roughly 33% found just once. CDR1 is MNHEY and CDR2 is SVGEGT in the germline V gene. This CDR3 has 14 residues. Deletions cut 2 bases from V and 5 bases from J, with 12 bases between. The gene calls are TRBV6-2 or TRBV6-3 and TRBJ1-1; D is possibly TRBD1 (5 bases). The origin of this receptor is a human donor in good health (CMV status not recorded). Some clones in this sample may be carry-over from other donors' samples. The sequenced sample was cultured PBMCs, obtained from culture after CMV antigen stimulation. CDR3 amino acids: CASSYGHTGTEAFF. The DNA of the CDR3 is TGTGCCAGCAGTTACGGACATACGGGAACTGAAGCTTTCTTT.